What follows are 15 T cell receptor beta chains derived from one specimen sequenced in a study of blood T cell repertoires in COVID-19. Repertoires were generated with immunoSEQ multiplex PCR, while TCRdb's copy carries only in-frame clones and drops some. The repertoire consists of roughly 180,000 clones, with roughly 80% occurring once and the leading ten covering roughly 6.3%. Sequencing was done on a sample of peripheral blood. These TCRs come from a human donor in a cohort sampled during active COVID-19.

This clone came up once. The gene calls are TRBV27 and TRBJ1-4; 7 positions agree with TRBD1. Germline V gene data show CDR1 as MNHEY and CDR2 as SMNVEV (reference sequence). The CDR3 is 16 amino acids. The ends lost 5 bases at V and 3 bases at J; junction bases unmatched: 9. The CDR3 sequence: CASSPLGGMANEKLFF. CDR3 bases: TGTGCCAGCAGTCCTCTAGGGGGCATGGCTAATGAAAAACTGTTTTTT.

This chain uses TRBV5-1 with TRBJ2-1; tentative D call: TRBD2 (7 bases). The ends were cut back, 1 base at V and 10 bases at J, with 24 bases in the middle. Germline-derived CDR1 and CDR2 are SGHRS and YFSETQ. This CDR3 has 17 residues. CDR3 amino acids: CASSLWGARDMGGEQFF. Written as DNA, the CDR3 is TGCGCCAGCAGCTTGTGGGGGGCACGGGACATGGGAGGGGAGCAGTTCTTC.

The chain links TRBV3-1 (or the pseudogene TRBV3-2) to TRBJ1-2; maybe TRBD1 (6 bases). The CDR3 contains 15 residues. Germline CDR1 LGHDT, CDR2 YNNKEL (reference sequence). Deletions cut 3 bases from V and 6 bases from J, with 17 bases between. The DNA of the CDR3 is TGTGCCAGCAGCCACGGGACAAGGGGATTCGATGGCTACACCTTC. Amino acid sequence: CASSHGTRGFDGYTF.

The chain is built from TRBV2 and TRBJ1-5, with TRBD1 as a possible D gene (6 bases). V gave up 1 base and J gave up 7 bases, with 14 bases separating them. Germline lookup yields CDR1 SNHLY and CDR2 FYNNEI. The CDR3 runs to 15 residues. CDR3 protein: CASSEVVGQSQPQHF. The CDR3 DNA reads as TGTGCCAGCAGTGAAGTGGTGGGACAAAGCCAGCCCCAGCATTTT.

This clone has ten or more counts. This chain's CDR3 is CASSPSSSYEQYF. CDR3 nucleotides: TGTGCCAGCAGCCCTTCCTCCTCCTACGAGCAGTACTTC. The chain recombines TRBV7-8 with TRBJ2-7; D remains ambiguous. This CDR3 region has 13 residues. Germline values: CDR1 SGHVS, CDR2 FQNEAQ. The ends were cut back, 5 bases at V and 0 bases at J, with 8 bases in the middle.

The V call is TRBV30, the J call TRBJ1-1, with 7 bases aligning to TRBD1. The V gene's germline CDR1 is GTSNPN and CDR2 SVGIG (reference sequence). The CDR3 is 11 amino acids. Trimming removed 3 bases from V and 10 bases from J; junction bases left unmatched: 5. The CDR3 DNA reads as TGTGCCTGGAGGAATTGGGACAGAGCTTTCTTT. As protein: CAWRNWDRAFF.

For this clone: Germline is not matched at one junction end, which may reflect a read error. The gene calls are TRBV3-1 (or the pseudogene TRBV3-2) and TRBJ2-7; TRBD2 agrees at 7 bases. Germline assignment: CDR1 LGHDT and CDR2 YNNKEL (reference sequence). The CDR3 is made up of 12 amino acids. The CDR3 nucleotides are TGTGCCAGCAGCCAAGGGGGGAGGGGTAGAAACTTC. Translation gives CASSQGGRGRNF.

This clone was detected a few times. This sample also contains other DNA sequences that code for the same CDR3. DNA of the CDR3: TGCGCCAGCAGCCCCACAGGGGGCAATCAGCCCCAGCATTTT. It codes for CASSPTGGNQPQHF. The chain links TRBV5-1 to TRBJ1-5; 7 nucleotides agree with TRBD1. The CDR3 runs 14 residues. The V gene end was trimmed by 4 bases and the J gene end by 2 bases; junction bases not matched to a gene: 3. Germline V gene data show CDR1 as SGHRS and CDR2 as YFSETQ.

This clone was observed once. The chain employs TRBV27 and TRBJ1-1; 12 bases are a match to TRBD1. There are 16 residues in the CDR3. Per the germline V gene, CDR1 is MNHEY and CDR2 is SMNVEV (reference sequence). V trimming: 5 bases; J trimming: 0 bases; junction bases outside the gene matches: 4. The CDR3, as DNA: TGTGCCAGCAGTCCTGGGACAGGGGGCATGAACACTGAAGCTTTCTTT. The encoded protein is CASSPGTGGMNTEAFF.

The rearrangement joins TRBV18 to TRBJ1-3; tentative D call: TRBD1 (6 bases). The CDR3 has 15 residues. The V gene lost 3 bases and the J gene lost 1 base, with 10 bases spanning the gap. CDR1 is KGHSH, CDR2 LQKENI, per germline. The CDR3 spells CASSPQGLSGNTIYF. As DNA, the CDR3 is TGTGCCAGCTCACCCCAGGGGCTATCTGGAAACACCATATATTTT.

The chain employs TRBV5-1 and TRBJ2-3; the match to TRBD1 covers 7 bases. Germline loops: CDR1 SGHRS, CDR2 YFSETQ. The CDR3 has 17 residues. The trim removed 0 bases at V and 3 bases at J, leaving 10 bases unmatched. CDR3 residues: CASSLDVATGTTDTQYF. CDR3 DNA sequence: TGCGCCAGCAGCTTGGACGTGGCGACAGGGACGACAGATACGCAGTATTTT.

This rearrangement joins TRBV4-1 to TRBJ1-1; D is unresolved. The length of the CDR3 is 16 residues. V lost 1 base and J 0 bases, leaving 12 bases between the germline ends. CDR1 MGHRA and CDR2 YSYEKL come from the germline V gene. The CDR3 sequence is CASSQVAELMNTEAFF. The CDR3 nucleotides read TGCGCCAGCAGCCAAGTGGCGGAGTTGATGAACACTGAAGCTTTCTTT.

This clone was seen a few times. The DNA for the CDR3 is TGTGCCAGCAGCCCTTCCGGGACAGGGCAAGCTTTCTTT. Translation: CASSPSGTGQAFF. This rearrangement joins TRBV7-9 to TRBJ1-1; TRBD1 agrees at 9 bases. After removal of 5 bases from V and 9 bases from J, the junction contained 7 bases not matched to a gene. Germline assignment: CDR1 SEHNR and CDR2 FQNEAQ (reference sequence). There are 13 residues in the CDR3.

The V call is TRBV13, the J call TRBJ1-3, with 10 bases identical to TRBD1. V lost 0 bases, J lost 7 bases, and 12 bases stayed unmatched. Germline CDR1 and CDR2: PRHDT and FYEKMQ (reference sequence). The CDR3 extends over 18 amino acids. CDR3 loop: CASSLGLGDRGPRNTIYF. CDR3 in DNA: TGTGCCAGCAGCTTAGGCCTGGGCGACAGGGGGCCGAGGAACACCATATATTTT.

This chain links TRBV25-1 with TRBJ1-1; 7 positions match TRBD1. Germline V gives CDR1 MGHDK, CDR2 SYGVNS. The CDR3 is 13 residues long. V gave up 5 bases and J gave up 3 bases; unmatched junction bases: 3. The CDR3 here is CASSPGGDTEAFF. The CDR3 DNA reads TGTGCCAGCAGTCCAGGGGGTGACACTGAAGCTTTCTTT.